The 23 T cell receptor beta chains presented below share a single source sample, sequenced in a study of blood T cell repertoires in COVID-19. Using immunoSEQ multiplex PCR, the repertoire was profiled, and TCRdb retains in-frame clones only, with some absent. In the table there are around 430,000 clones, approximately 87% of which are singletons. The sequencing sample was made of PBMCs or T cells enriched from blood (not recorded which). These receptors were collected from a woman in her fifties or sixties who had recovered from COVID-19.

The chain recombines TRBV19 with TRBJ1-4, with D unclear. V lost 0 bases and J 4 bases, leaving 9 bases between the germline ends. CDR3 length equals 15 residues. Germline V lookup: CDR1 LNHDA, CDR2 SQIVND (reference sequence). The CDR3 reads CASSIDRSVNEKLFF. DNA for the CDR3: TGTGCCAGTAGTATAGATCGGTCCGTTAATGAAAAACTGTTTTTT.

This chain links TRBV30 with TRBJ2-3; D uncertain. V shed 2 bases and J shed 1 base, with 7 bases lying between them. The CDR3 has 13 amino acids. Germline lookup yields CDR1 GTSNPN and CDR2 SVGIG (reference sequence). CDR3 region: CAWSLRGTDTQYF. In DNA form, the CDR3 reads TGTGCCTGGAGTCTGCGAGGCACAGATACGCAGTATTTT.

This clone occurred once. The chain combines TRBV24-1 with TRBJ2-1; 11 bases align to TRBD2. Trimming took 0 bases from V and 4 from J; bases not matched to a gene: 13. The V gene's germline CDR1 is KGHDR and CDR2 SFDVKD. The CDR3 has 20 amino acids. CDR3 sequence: CATSDLVGLAGGKSYNEQFF. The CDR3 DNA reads TGTGCCACCAGTGATTTGGTCGGGCTAGCGGGGGGCAAATCTTACAATGAGCAGTTCTTC.

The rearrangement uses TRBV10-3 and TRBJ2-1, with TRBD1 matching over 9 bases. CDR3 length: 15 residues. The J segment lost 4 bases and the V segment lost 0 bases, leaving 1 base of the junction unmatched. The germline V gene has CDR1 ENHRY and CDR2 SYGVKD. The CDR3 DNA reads TGTGCCATCAGTGAGTCGACAGGGGGATACAATGAGCAGTTCTTC. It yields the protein CAISESTGGYNEQFF.

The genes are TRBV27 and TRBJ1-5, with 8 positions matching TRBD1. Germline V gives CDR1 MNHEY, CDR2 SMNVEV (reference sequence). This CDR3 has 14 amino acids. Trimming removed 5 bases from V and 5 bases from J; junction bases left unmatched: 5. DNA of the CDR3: TGTGCCAGCAGTCCCAGACAGGGGCATCAGCCCCAGCATTTT. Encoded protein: CASSPRQGHQPQHF.

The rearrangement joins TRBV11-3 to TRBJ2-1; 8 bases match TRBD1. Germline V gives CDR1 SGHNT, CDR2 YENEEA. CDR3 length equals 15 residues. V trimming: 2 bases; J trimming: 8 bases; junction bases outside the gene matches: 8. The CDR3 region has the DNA TGTGCCAGCAGCTTACAGGGGGCAGGGTTCGATGAGCAGTTCTTC. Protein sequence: CASSLQGAGFDEQFF.

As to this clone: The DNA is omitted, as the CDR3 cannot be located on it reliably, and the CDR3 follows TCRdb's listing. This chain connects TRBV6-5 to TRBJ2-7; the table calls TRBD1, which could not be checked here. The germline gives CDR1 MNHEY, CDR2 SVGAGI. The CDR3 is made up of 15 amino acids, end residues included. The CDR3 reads CASSSGQGASSEQYF.

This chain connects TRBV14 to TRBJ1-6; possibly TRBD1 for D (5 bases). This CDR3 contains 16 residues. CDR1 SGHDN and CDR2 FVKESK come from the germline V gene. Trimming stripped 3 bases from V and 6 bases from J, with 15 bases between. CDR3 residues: CASSQGQSYLNSPLHF. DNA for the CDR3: TGTGCCAGCAGCCAGGGGCAGTCTTACCTTAATTCACCCCTCCACTTT.

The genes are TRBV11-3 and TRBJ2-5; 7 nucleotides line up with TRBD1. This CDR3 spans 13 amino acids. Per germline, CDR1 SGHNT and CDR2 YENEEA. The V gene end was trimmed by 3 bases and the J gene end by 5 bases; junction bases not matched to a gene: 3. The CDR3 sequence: CASSLTGTETQYF. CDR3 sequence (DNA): TGTGCCAGCAGCTTGACAGGGACGGAGACCCAGTACTTC.

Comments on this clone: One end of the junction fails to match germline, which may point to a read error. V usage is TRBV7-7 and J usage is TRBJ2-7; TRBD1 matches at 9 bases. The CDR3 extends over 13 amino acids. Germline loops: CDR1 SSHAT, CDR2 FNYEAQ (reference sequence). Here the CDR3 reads CASRQGQGYEQYF. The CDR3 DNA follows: TGTGCTAGCAGACAGGGACAGGGATACGAGCAGTACTTC.

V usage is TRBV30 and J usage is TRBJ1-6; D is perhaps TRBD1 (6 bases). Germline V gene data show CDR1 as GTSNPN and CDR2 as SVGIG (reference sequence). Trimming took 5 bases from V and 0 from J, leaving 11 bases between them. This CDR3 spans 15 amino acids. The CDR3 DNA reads TGTGCCTGGGTAAAGGACAGCTCCTATAATTCACCCCTCCACTTT. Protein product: CAWVKDSSYNSPLHF.

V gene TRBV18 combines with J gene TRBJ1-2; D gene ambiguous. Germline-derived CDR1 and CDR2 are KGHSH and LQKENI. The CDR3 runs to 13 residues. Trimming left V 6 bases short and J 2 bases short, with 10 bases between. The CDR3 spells CASSPTENYGYTF. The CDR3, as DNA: TGTGCCAGCTCTCCAACGGAGAACTATGGCTACACCTTC.

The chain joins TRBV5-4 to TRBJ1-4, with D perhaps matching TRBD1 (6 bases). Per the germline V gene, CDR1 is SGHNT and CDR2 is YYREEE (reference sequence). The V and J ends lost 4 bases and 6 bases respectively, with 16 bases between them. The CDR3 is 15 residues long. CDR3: CASSQDGGGHEKLFF. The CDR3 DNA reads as TGTGCCAGCAGCCAAGACGGCGGGGGGCATGAAAAACTGTTTTTT.

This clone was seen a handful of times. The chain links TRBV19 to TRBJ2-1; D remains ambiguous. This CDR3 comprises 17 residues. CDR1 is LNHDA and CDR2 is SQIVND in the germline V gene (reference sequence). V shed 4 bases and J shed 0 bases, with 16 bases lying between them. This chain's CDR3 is CASSTSALRLSYNEQFF. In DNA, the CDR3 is TGTGCCAGTAGTACATCCGCCTTGAGGCTCTCCTACAATGAGCAGTTCTTC.

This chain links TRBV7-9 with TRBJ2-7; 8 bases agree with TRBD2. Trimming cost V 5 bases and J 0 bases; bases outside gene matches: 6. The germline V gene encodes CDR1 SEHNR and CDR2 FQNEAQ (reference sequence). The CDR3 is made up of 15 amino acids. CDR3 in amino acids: CASSRSGGASYEQYF. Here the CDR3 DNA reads TGTGCCAGCAGCCGGAGCGGGGGCGCCTCCTACGAGCAGTACTTC. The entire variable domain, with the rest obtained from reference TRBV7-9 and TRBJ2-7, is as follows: DTGVSQNPRHKITKRGQNVTFRCDPISEHNRLYWYRQTLGQGPEFLTYFQNEAQLEKSRLLSDRFSAERPKGSFSTLEIQRTEQGDSAMYLCASSRSGGASYEQYFGPGTRLTVT.

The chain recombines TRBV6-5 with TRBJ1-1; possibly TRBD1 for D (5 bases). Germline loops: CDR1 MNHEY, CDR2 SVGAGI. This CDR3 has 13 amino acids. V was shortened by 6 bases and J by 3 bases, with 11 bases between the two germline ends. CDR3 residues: CASRPAGYTEAFF. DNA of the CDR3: TGTGCCAGCAGGCCAGCAGGGTACACTGAAGCTTTCTTT.

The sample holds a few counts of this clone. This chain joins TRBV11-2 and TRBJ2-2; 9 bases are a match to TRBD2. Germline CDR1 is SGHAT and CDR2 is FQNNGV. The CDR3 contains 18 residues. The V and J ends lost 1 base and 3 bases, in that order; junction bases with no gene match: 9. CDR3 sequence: CASSLGGGGAPDTGELFF. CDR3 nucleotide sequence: TGTGCCAGCAGCTTAGGGGGCGGGGGGGCCCCTGACACCGGGGAGCTGTTTTTT.

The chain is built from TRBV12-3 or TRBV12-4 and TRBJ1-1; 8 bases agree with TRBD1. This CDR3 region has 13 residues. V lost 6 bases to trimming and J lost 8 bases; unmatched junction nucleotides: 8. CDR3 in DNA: TGTGCCAGCAGGCGAAACAGGGGGGAAGAAGCTTTCTTT. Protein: CASRRNRGEEAFF.

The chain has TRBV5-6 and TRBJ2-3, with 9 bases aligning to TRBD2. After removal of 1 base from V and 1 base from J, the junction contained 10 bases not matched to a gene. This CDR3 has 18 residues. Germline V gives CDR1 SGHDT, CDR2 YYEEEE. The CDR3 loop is CASSLNAGGPRGTDTQYF. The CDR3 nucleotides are TGTGCCAGCAGCTTGAATGCGGGGGGGCCTCGTGGCACAGATACGCAGTATTTT. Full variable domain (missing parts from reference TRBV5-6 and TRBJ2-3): DAGVTQSPTHLIKTRGQQVTLRCSPKSGHDTVSWYQQALGQGPQFIFQYYEEEERQRGNFPDRFSGHQFPNYSSELNVNALLLGDSALYLCASSLNAGGPRGTDTQYFGPGTRLTVL.

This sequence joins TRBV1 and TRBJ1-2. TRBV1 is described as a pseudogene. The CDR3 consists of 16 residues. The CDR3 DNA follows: TGCACCAGCAGCCAAGATGGAGGTGACCGTAACTATGGCTACACCTTC. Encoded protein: CTSSQDGGDRNYGYTF.

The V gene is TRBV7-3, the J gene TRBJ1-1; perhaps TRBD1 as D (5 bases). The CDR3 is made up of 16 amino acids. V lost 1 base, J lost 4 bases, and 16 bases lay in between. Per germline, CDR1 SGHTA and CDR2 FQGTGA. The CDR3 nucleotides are TGTGCCAGCAGCTTAAAACCGGGGGATTGGGGCACTGAAGCTTTCTTT. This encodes CASSLKPGDWGTEAFF.

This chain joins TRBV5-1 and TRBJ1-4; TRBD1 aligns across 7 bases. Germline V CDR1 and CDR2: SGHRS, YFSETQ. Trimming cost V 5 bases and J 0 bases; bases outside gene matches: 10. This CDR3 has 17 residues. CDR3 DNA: TGCGCCAGCAGTCTACAGGGGCCTCCTTCAACTAATGAAAAACTGTTTTTT. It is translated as CASSLQGPPSTNEKLFF.

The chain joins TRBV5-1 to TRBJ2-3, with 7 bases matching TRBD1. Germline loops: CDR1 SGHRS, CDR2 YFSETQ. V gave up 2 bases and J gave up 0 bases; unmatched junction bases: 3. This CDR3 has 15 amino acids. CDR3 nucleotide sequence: TGCGCCAGCAGCTTCCAGACAGGGAGCACAGATACGCAGTATTTT. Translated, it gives CASSFQTGSTDTQYF.